This T cell receptor (beta chain) was recorded in a study of post-analysis software for immune sequencing data. Study-wide findings and caveats: When patients were compared with controls, a handful of TRBV segments were more frequent, TRBV5-6, TRBV5-1 and TRBV20-1 among them.

Each TCR beta cDNA library carried unique molecular identifiers. TCRdb passed the PCR reads through MiXCR, listing each CDR3 protein once. The sample consists of some 800,000 distinct CDR3 sequences, 35% to 55% of them appearing once. This clonotype was seen only a few times. The antigen is unknown. Trimming took 2 bases from V and 2 from J, leaving 12 bases between them. The CDR3 extends over 15 amino acids. Germline assignment: CDR1 KGHSH and CDR2 LQKENI. The sequenced material came from blood. The sequence was obtained from a girl aged 10 to 17 with multiple sclerosis. The J gene is TRBJ1-2, the V gene TRBV18; a possible D gene is TRBD1 (6 bases). The CDR3 loop is CASSPNSGQNYGYTF. In DNA, the CDR3 is TGTGCCAGCTCACCAAATAGTGGACAGAACTATGGCTACACCTTC.